One sample yielded the 19 T cell receptor beta chains listed below, sequenced in a study of radiation and T cells in renal cell carcinoma. The time point denotes: blood 2 weeks post-SBRT. Stated treatment: 15 Gy SBRT to primary tumor, nephrectomy 4 weeks later. Here immunoSEQ multiplex PCR was the method, and the copy in TCRdb shows in-frame clones only, minus some. Here the sample spans about 130,000 clones, around nine tenths being singletons. Sequences were derived from blood, sampled from a patient whose treatment included radiotherapy and nephrectomy. All receptors come from a woman in her seventies with renal cell carcinoma.

This chain joins TRBV6-1 and TRBJ1-2; 7 positions match TRBD1. Trimming at V came to 8 bases and at J to 3 bases, leaving 6 bases not matched to a gene. CDR1 and CDR2 from the germline V gene are MNHNS and SASEGT. The CDR3 runs to 13 residues. CDR3 nucleotides: TGTGCCAGCCGACCAACAGGGGACTATGGCTACACCTTC. This translates into CASRPTGDYGYTF.

CDR3 nucleotides: TGTGCCAGCAGCTTATCCGACCCCTACGAGCAGTACTTC. It codes for CASSLSDPYEQYF. The rearrangement uses TRBV7-9 and TRBJ2-7; no clear D. Per germline, CDR1 SEHNR and CDR2 FQNEAQ (reference sequence). V was shortened by 2 bases and J by 2 bases, with 7 bases between the two germline ends. The CDR3 consists of 13 residues.

The table lists this clone with a count of one. CDR3 sequence: CASSEVGGREGLGNTIYF. DNA for the CDR3: TGTGCCAGCAGTGAAGTTGGGGGCCGAGAGGGGCTCGGAAACACCATATATTTT. This rearrangement joins TRBV2 to TRBJ1-3, with D perhaps TRBD1 (6 bases). The CDR3 is 18 amino acids. Trimming took 1 base from V and 4 from J, leaving 20 bases between them. Germline loops: CDR1 SNHLY, CDR2 FYNNEI.

This chain connects TRBV11-2 to TRBJ1-2; D not certain. Trimming cost V 2 bases and J 7 bases, with 5 bases left between them. Per germline, CDR1 SGHAT and CDR2 FQNNGV. The CDR3 consists of 11 residues. The CDR3 spells CASSLSGGYTF. CDR3 nucleotides: TGTGCCAGCAGCTTATCCGGTGGCTACACCTTC.

The chain joins TRBV10-1 to TRBJ1-5, with 11 bases identical to TRBD1. V dropped 0 bases and J dropped 5; count of bases not matched to a gene: 3. CDR3 size: 16 residues. The germline V gene has CDR1 WNHNN and CDR2 SYGVQD (reference sequence). CDR3 nucleotides: TGCGCCAGCAGTGAGTCGGACAGGGGGCAAGATCAGCCCCAGCATTTT. It is translated as CASSESDRGQDQPQHF.

The CDR3 coding sequence is TGTGCCAGCATCGGACAGGGGAACACTGAAGCTTTCTTT. Translating gives CASIGQGNTEAFF. The gene calls are TRBV28 and TRBJ1-1; 8 bases align to TRBD1. V lost 7 bases, J lost 1 base, and 2 bases stayed unmatched. Germline V gene sequence: CDR1 MDHEN, CDR2 SYDVKM. There are 13 residues in the CDR3.

This rearrangement joins TRBV6-1 to TRBJ1-3; D gene ambiguous. Per germline, CDR1 MNHNS and CDR2 SASEGT. The CDR3 totals 13 residues. Trimming took 4 bases from V and 5 from J, leaving 9 bases between them. In DNA form, the CDR3 reads TGTGCCAGCAGTGGGGATCGTAGAAACACCATATATTTT. Residues: CASSGDRRNTIYF.

This sequence joins TRBV6-1 and TRBJ2-1; D uncertain. In germline, CDR1 is MNHNS, CDR2 SASEGT. The length of the CDR3 is 13 residues. V was pared by 6 bases and J by 8 bases, with 14 bases between. CDR3 coding DNA: TGTGCCAGCAGGAAGGAGCCCCCGCATGAGCAGTTCTTC. This gives the protein CASRKEPPHEQFF.

This chain uses TRBV5-1 with TRBJ1-1; the match to TRBD1 covers 7 bases. Unmatched junction bases numbered 14, after V lost 4 bases and J lost 2 bases. Looked up from germline, CDR1 is SGHRS and CDR2 is YFSETQ. CDR3 size: 17 residues. The CDR3 reads CASSPPWTGVRNTEAFF. CDR3 DNA sequence: TGCGCCAGCAGCCCCCCGTGGACAGGCGTCCGAAACACTGAAGCTTTCTTT.

The chain has TRBV7-9 and TRBJ1-6; D is perhaps TRBD1 (6 bases). From germline, CDR1 is SEHNR and CDR2 FQNEAQ (reference sequence). Trimming shortened V by 5 bases and J by 13 bases, and 9 bases separated the two germline ends. The CDR3 consists of 11 residues. This CDR3 is CASSQGSPLHF. CDR3 sequence (DNA): TGTGCCAGCAGCCAGGGGTCGCCCCTCCACTTT.

This chain uses TRBV2 with TRBJ2-4; 8 nucleotides align to TRBD1. Germline V gene lookup returns CDR1 SNHLY and CDR2 FYNNEI. Trimming cost V 7 bases and J 4 bases; bases outside gene matches: 6. This CDR3 comprises 14 residues. The CDR3 nucleotides read TGTGCCAGCAATGCTGGACAGGGAAAAAACATTCAGTACTTC. Protein product: CASNAGQGKNIQYF.

The chain is built from TRBV7-2 and TRBJ1-1, with 8 bases matching TRBD1. With V trimmed by 1 base and J by 5 bases, 3 bases remained unmatched. From germline, CDR1 is SGHTA and CDR2 FQGNSA. CDR3 length equals 14 residues. DNA of the CDR3: TGTGCCAGCAGCTTAGACAGGGGGAAAACTGAAGCTTTCTTT. Amino acid sequence: CASSLDRGKTEAFF.

The V call is TRBV28, the J call TRBJ2-7, with no clear D. The CDR3 has 14 amino acids. Looked up from germline, CDR1 is MDHEN and CDR2 is SYDVKM. V shed 6 bases and J shed 3 bases, with 15 bases lying between them. The CDR3 sequence: CASSSGQFSYEQYF. DNA of the CDR3: TGTGCCAGCAGCTCCGGGCAGTTTAGCTACGAGCAGTACTTC.

The gene calls are TRBV2 and TRBJ2-2; D possibly corresponds to TRBD2 (6 bases). V dropped 3 bases and J dropped 6 bases, with 8 bases sitting between them. CDR1 and CDR2 from the germline V gene are SNHLY and FYNNEI. The CDR3 length is 13 residues. CDR3 sequence reads: CASSDRGSGELFF. CDR3 nucleotides: TGTGCCAGCAGTGACCGGGGGTCCGGGGAGCTGTTTTTT.

J is TRBJ2-5 and V is TRBV6-6; D perhaps matches TRBD1 (6 bases). V lost 2 bases to trimming and J lost 5 bases, with 15 bases between them. This CDR3 contains 15 residues. Germline lookup yields CDR1 MNHNY and CDR2 SVGAGI (reference sequence). The CDR3 sequence: CASSYSEQGWETQYF. In nucleotides, the CDR3 is TGTGCCAGCAGTTACAGTGAACAGGGTTGGGAGACCCAGTACTTC.

This chain links TRBV4-2 with TRBJ2-3, with unresolved D. This CDR3 region has 14 residues. V lost 5 bases, J lost 4 bases, and 13 bases lay in between. CDR1 is LGHNA, CDR2 YNFKEQ, per germline. The CDR3 here is CASSLVGRSDTQYF. DNA for the CDR3: TGTGCCAGCAGCTTGGTCGGAAGGTCAGATACGCAGTATTTT.

This chain links TRBV19 with TRBJ2-1; D unclear. The CDR3 runs 13 residues. Deletions cut 2 bases from V and 7 bases from J, with 9 bases between. Germline CDR1 and CDR2: LNHDA and SQIVND (reference sequence). CDR3 bases: TGTGCCAGTAGTATACTGGGGTGGAATGAGCAGTTCTTC. Its protein is CASSILGWNEQFF. Based on the CDR3 plus reference TRBV19 and TRBJ2-1, the full variable domain is DGGITQSPKYLFRKEGQNVTLSCEQNLNHDAMYWYRQDPGQGLRLIYYSQIVNDFQKGDIAEGYSVSREKKESFPLTVTSAQKNPTAFYLCASSILGWNEQFFGPGTRLTVL.

The rearrangement joins TRBV9 to TRBJ1-5; D not certain. The V end was cut by 0 bases, the J end by 7 bases, with 8 bases between. The CDR3 is made up of 13 amino acids. Germline CDR1 reads SGDLS; CDR2 reads YYNGEE. CDR3: CASSVVSGQPQHF. CDR3 coding DNA: TGTGCCAGCAGCGTAGTTAGTGGCCAGCCCCAGCATTTT.

The gene calls are TRBV7-3 and TRBJ1-3, with D uncertain. V dropped 2 bases and J dropped 3 bases, with 14 bases sitting between them. Germline V gene lookup returns CDR1 SGHTA and CDR2 FQGTGA. The CDR3 contains 16 residues. The CDR3 region is CASSLGGGGSGNTIYF. The CDR3 bases are TGTGCCAGCAGCTTAGGCGGCGGCGGAAGTGGAAACACCATATATTTT.